Detailed here is one T cell receptor (beta chain). Its target is not known. Patients were all untreated before their thyroid surgery. TCRdb reprocessed the PCR reads via MiXCR. Of 30,000 to 35,000 clones detected, approximately 19% appear once; the ten largest clones hold 22%. The data derive from a study of metastatic and nonmetastatic thyroid tumors. Study overall: Repertoires of blood and of tissue (tumor or nodule) from malignant and benign thyroid patients were compared.

The study's findings and limits: Significantly higher TCR beta diversity was reportedly seen in malignant thyroid tumors than benign nodules, in blood and tumor.

This CDR3 has 14 amino acids. CDR1 SGHRS and CDR2 YFSETQ come from the germline V gene. The ends lost 6 bases at V and 2 bases at J; junction bases unmatched: 7. The genes are TRBV5-1 and TRBJ1-2; 7 nucleotides match TRBD1. The sample taken for sequencing was blood. The sequence derives from a female donor with papillary thyroid cancer or a benign thyroid nodule (not recorded which). Some clones in this sample may be carry-over from other donors' samples. The CDR3 reads CASKGDSQNYGYTF. The CDR3 DNA follows: TGCGCCAGCAAGGGGGACAGTCAAAACTATGGCTACACCTTC. The full variable domain, completed using reference TRBV5-1 and TRBJ1-2, is KAGVTQTPRYLIKTRGQQVTLSCSPISGHRSVSWYQQTPGQGLQFLFEYFSETQRNKGNFPGRFSGRQFSNSRSEMNVSTLELGDSALYLCASKGDSQNYGYTFGSGTRLTVV.